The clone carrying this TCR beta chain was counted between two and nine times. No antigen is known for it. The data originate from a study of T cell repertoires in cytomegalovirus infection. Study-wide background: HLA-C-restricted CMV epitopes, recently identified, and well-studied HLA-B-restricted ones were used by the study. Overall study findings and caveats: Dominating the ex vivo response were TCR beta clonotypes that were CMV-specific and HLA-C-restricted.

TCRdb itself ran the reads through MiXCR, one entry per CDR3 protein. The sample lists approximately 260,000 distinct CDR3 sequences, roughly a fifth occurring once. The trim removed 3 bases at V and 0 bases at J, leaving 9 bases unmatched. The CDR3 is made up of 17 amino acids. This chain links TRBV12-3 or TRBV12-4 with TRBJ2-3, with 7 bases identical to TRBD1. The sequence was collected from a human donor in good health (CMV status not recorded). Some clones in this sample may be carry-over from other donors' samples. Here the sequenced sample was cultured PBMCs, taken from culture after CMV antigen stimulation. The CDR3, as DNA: TGTGCCAGCAGTTTCAAAGGACAGGCCATTAGCACAGATACGCAGTATTTT. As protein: CASSFKGQAISTDTQYF.